These 2 T cell receptor beta chains originate from one sample sequenced in a study of glioma-infiltrating T cells after dendritic cell vaccination (dated by TCRdb to about 2016). The library was made by the immunoSEQ multiplex PCR assay. TCRdb took this table from immuneACCESS and kept in-frame rearrangements with V and J called. Such tables lack part of the clones; where checked against another copy, unresolved V genes explain under half of the gap, and the rest is unexplained. In this sample the table shows under 100,000 clones, more than 75% of which occur a single time. Around 2.9% of the sample goes to the ten largest clones. The input for sequencing was blood, taken before dendritic cell vaccination. These receptors originate from a human donor with glioblastoma.

DNA for the CDR3: TGCAGCTCCGAGCGGGACGACACCGGGGAGCTGTTTTTT. Amino acid sequence: CSSERDDTGELFF. This chain uses TRBV29-1 with TRBJ2-2; 7 nucleotides line up with TRBD2. Losses at the gene ends were 8 bases for V and 3 bases for J; bases not matched to a gene: 6. This CDR3 contains 13 residues. From germline, CDR1 is SQVTM and CDR2 ANQGSEA.

The CDR3 DNA follows: TGTGCCAGCAGCTTAAACAGGGCAAGTGAAGCTTTCTTT. As protein: CASSLNRASEAFF. This chain uses TRBV5-5 with TRBJ1-1; the D gene is possibly TRBD1 (6 bases). This CDR3 region has 13 residues. V dropped 2 bases and J dropped 7 bases, with 12 bases sitting between them. Germline loops: CDR1 SGHKS, CDR2 YYEKEE (reference sequence).